These 16 T cell receptor beta chains share one sample of origin, sequenced in a study of CD8+CD57+ T cells in acquired aplastic anemia. Genomic DNA, serving as template, underwent TCR beta VDJ and CDR3 profiling. Each CDR3 protein is one row after TCRdb ran MiXCR on the reads. The sample includes around 290,000 distinct CDR3 sequences, 45% to 65% seen only once; the top ten take 1.3%. CD8+CD57+ cell expansion, shown by flow cytometry, had occurred in the patients selected for sequencing. The sequencing input was sorted CD4+, CD8+, or CD8+CD57+ T cells (not recorded which) from PBMCs. Receptors originate from a human donor with aplastic anemia.

This clonotype was seen only a few times. The gene calls are TRBV3-1 and TRBJ1-1, with D maybe TRBD1 (5 bases). CDR1 LGHDT and CDR2 YNNKEL come from the germline V gene (reference sequence). Deletions cut 1 base from V and 7 bases from J, with 16 bases between. The CDR3 length is 15 residues. The CDR3 DNA reads TGTGCCAGCAGCCAAGGGTTGGGGGGAATTGGTGAAGCTTTCTTT. Translated: CASSQGLGGIGEAFF.

As to this clonotype: One base away lies a much larger clone, so this may be a sequencing read error. The DNA of the CDR3 is TGTGCCAGCAGATCGCAGACAGGGGGAAATGAAAAACTGTTTTTT. Translation gives CASRSQTGGNEKLFF. The V and J genes are TRBV10-3 and TRBJ1-4; 9 positions agree with TRBD1. V dropped 10 bases and J dropped 5; count of bases not matched to a gene: 11. Germline assignment: CDR1 ENHRY and CDR2 SYGVKD. The CDR3 is made up of 15 amino acids.

This clonotype has at least ten counts. This chain connects TRBV2 to TRBJ2-3; D call uncertain. This CDR3 contains 14 residues. Trimming left V 0 bases short and J 3 bases short, with 7 bases between. The germline CDR1 and CDR2 sequences are SNHLY and FYNNEI. The CDR3 DNA sequence: TGTGCCAGCAGTGAAGCGCTTTTTACAGATACGCAGTATTTT. Its translation: CASSEALFTDTQYF.

The chain recombines TRBV15 with TRBJ1-6; possibly TRBD1 for D (5 bases). The V end was cut by 6 bases, the J end by 9 bases, with 18 bases between. Germline-derived CDR1 and CDR2 are LNHNV and YYDKDF (reference sequence). The CDR3 spans 15 residues. The CDR3 DNA reads as TGTGCCACCAGTAAGACTGGGGCAGGGACTTCACCCCTCCACTTT. It encodes CATSKTGAGTSPLHF.

The CDR3 here is CASSLAGDYEQYF. DNA for the CDR3: TGTGCCAGCAGCTTAGCGGGGGACTACGAGCAGTACTTC. V usage is TRBV11-2 and J usage is TRBJ2-7, with TRBD2 as a possible D gene (6 bases). V was pared by 1 base and J by 3 bases, with 7 bases between. This CDR3 contains 13 residues. Looked up from germline, CDR1 is SGHAT and CDR2 is FQNNGV.

This clonotype was found many times. This chain joins TRBV4-1 and TRBJ1-5; 8 bases align to TRBD1. The CDR3 runs 15 residues. Trimming took 3 bases from V and 7 from J; bases not matched to a gene: 8. Germline CDR1 reads MGHRA; CDR2 reads YSYEKL. CDR3 DNA: TGCGCCAGCAGCCAGGGACAGGAAAGGATCCAGCCCCAGCATTTT. Amino acid sequence: CASSQGQERIQPQHF.

This clonotype was recorded a few times. The V call is TRBV15, the J call TRBJ2-1, with 10 bases aligning to TRBD1. This CDR3 is built from 14 residues. Germline V gene lookup returns CDR1 LNHNV and CDR2 YYDKDF (reference sequence). Germline trimming cut 9 bases from V and 8 bases from J; bases unmatched to any gene: 10. The CDR3 DNA follows: TGTGCCACGTGCTCCGGGACAGGGGCATATGAGCAGTTCTTC. It is translated as CATCSGTGAYEQFF.

The chain employs TRBV7-6 and TRBJ2-7; D not resolved. The germline V gene has CDR1 SGHVS and CDR2 FNYEAQ. V gave up 3 bases and J gave up 2 bases, with 11 bases separating them. This CDR3 comprises 14 residues. The CDR3 protein is CASSFPGPTYEQYF. The CDR3 region has the DNA TGTGCCAGCAGCTTCCCCGGGCCCACCTACGAGCAGTACTTC.

The rearrangement links TRBV9 to TRBJ2-5; tentatively, D is TRBD1 or TRBD2 (5 bases each). The CDR3 is 14 amino acids. Germline V gene data show CDR1 as SGDLS and CDR2 as YYNGEE. Trimming pared 0 bases from V and 5 bases from J, leaving 11 bases between. The CDR3: CASSVAGPGETQYF. The CDR3 DNA sequence: TGTGCCAGCAGCGTAGCGGGGCCAGGCGAGACCCAGTACTTC.

This clonotype showed up many times. This rearrangement joins TRBV6-4 to TRBJ1-1; a possible D gene is TRBD1 (5 bases). The CDR3 runs to 15 residues. Trimming removed 7 bases from V and 1 base from J, with 16 bases in between. Germline V gene lookup returns CDR1 MRHNA and CDR2 SNTAGT. CDR3 amino acids: CASIPHAGGNTEAFF. In DNA, the CDR3 is TGTGCCAGCATCCCCCATGCGGGGGGGAACACTGAAGCTTTCTTT.

V and J are TRBV5-8 and TRBJ1-2, with TRBD1 matching 7 bases. The CDR3 runs 12 residues. Germline V gene data show CDR1 as SGHTS and CDR2 as YDEGEE. V was clipped by 7 bases and J by 7 bases; unmatched bases: 7. The CDR3 here is CASPGTDLGYTF. CDR3 nucleotides: TGTGCCAGCCCCGGGACAGACCTTGGCTACACCTTC.

The chain joins TRBV7-9 to TRBJ2-7; D is possibly TRBD1 (6 bases). V was cut by 3 bases and J by 1 base, with 10 bases left in between. CDR3 length: 14 amino acids. CDR1 is SEHNR, CDR2 FQNEAQ, per germline (reference sequence). The CDR3 region has the DNA TGTGCCAGCAGCTTTGGGGGCGAGTCCTACGAGCAGTACTTC. Amino acids: CASSFGGESYEQYF.

This clonotype appeared a single time. The rearrangement joins TRBV7-3 to TRBJ2-5; D perhaps matches TRBD1 (5 bases). The CDR3 runs 15 residues. Per the germline V gene, CDR1 is SGHTA and CDR2 is FQGTGA. The V and J ends lost 2 bases and 7 bases respectively, with 17 bases between them. The CDR3 coding sequence is TGTGCCAGCAGCTTAGGACGTAGGGAAAGGGGGACCCAGTACTTC. Protein product: CASSLGRRERGTQYF.

This clonotype was seen more than once but under ten times. One end of the junction does not line up with germline, which may come from a read error. The chain combines TRBV9 with TRBJ2-1; TRBD2 matches 7 bases. Germline V gene lookup returns CDR1 SGDLS and CDR2 YYNGEE. The CDR3 is 10 amino acids. Written as DNA, the CDR3 is TGTGCCAGTAGCGGGAATGAGCAGTTCTTC. Residues: CASSGNEQFF.

The chain employs TRBV11-2 and TRBJ2-7, with TRBD2 matching 11 bases. Germline lookup yields CDR1 SGHAT and CDR2 FQNNGV. The CDR3 has 15 amino acids. The trim removed 1 base at V and 3 bases at J, leaving 2 bases unmatched. CDR3 coding DNA: TGTGCCAGCAGCTTAGTCGGGACTAGCGGCTACGAGCAGTACTTC. It translates to CASSLVGTSGYEQYF.

The chain couples TRBV2 to TRBJ2-7; D perhaps matches TRBD2 (6 bases). CDR1 and CDR2 from the germline V gene are SNHLY and FYNNEI. This CDR3 contains 13 residues. V was shortened by 3 bases and J by 13 bases, with 19 bases between the two germline ends. CDR3 nucleotides: TGTGCCAGCAGTGACGAGAGGGAGGACCCATATTACTTC. Encoded protein: CASSDEREDPYYF.